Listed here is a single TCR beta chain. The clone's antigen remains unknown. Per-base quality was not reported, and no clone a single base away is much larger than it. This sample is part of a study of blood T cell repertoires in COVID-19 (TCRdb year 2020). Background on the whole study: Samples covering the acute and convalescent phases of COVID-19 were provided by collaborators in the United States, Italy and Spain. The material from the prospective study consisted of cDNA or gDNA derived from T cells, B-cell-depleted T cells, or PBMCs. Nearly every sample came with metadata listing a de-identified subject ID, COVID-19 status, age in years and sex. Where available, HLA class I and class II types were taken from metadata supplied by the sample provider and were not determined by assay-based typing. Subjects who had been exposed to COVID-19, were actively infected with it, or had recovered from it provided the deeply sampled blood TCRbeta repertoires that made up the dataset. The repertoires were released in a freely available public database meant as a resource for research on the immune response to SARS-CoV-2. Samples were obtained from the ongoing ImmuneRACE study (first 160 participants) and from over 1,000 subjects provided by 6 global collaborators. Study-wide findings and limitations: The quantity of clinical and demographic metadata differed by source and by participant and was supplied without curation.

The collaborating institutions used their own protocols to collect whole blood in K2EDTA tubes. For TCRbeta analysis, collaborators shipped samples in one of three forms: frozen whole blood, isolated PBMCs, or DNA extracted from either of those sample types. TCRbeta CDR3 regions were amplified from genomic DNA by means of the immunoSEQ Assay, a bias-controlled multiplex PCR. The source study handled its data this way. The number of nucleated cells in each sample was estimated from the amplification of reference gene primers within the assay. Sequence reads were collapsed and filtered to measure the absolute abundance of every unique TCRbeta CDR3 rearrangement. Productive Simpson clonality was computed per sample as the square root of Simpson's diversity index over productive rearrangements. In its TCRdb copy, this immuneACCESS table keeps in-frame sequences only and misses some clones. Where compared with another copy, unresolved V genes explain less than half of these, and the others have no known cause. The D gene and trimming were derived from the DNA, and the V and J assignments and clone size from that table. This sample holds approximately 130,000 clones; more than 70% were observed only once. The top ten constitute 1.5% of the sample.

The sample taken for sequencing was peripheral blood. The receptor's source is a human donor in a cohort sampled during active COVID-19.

The nucleotide sequence is given as TGTGCCAGCAGCTTGGATCGACAGGTCTACTCTGGAAACACCATATATTTT. It codes for CASSLDRQVYSGNTIYF. Here the chain combines TRBV5-6 and TRBJ1-3; TRBD1 might be the D gene, on 6 matching bases. The V and J ends are trimmed by 0 bases and 0 bases, leaving 13 bases between them. The CDR3 covers 17 residues, taking in both the cysteine and the phenylalanine. The DNA shown is the 51-base CDR3, in frame from base 1. CDR1 and CDR2 are drawn from the germline V gene: SGHDT, YYEEEE.